A single sample gave rise to the 26 T cell receptor beta chains below, sequenced in a study of CXCR3-negative and CXCR3-positive naive CD8 T cells. Findings of the study overall: Naive cells that were CXCR3-positive had more hydrophobic TRB CDR3s (compared with CXCR3-negative naive cells).

Researchers prepared the TRB cDNA libraries using 5' RACE with UMI labels. TCRdb reworked the 5' RACE reads into one entry per CDR3 protein, no DNA. The data show over 50,000 distinct CDR3 sequences, and the top ten clones hold around 0.75%. Their antigens remain unidentified. Input material: naive CXCR3+ CD8+ T cells from blood. Sample subset: CD45RO-CCR7+CD27+CD95- naive CD8+ T cells expressing CXCR3 (TNR3+). All receptors come from a human donor in good health. Some clones in this sample may be carry-over from other donors' samples.

The chain recombines TRBV2 with TRBJ1-5. Germline CDR1 SNHLY, CDR2 FYNNEI. The CDR3 has 14 residues. The CDR3 is CASSEGSPNQPQHF.

The rearrangement links TRBV29-1 to TRBJ2-7; the TCRdb D gene call, TRBD1, has no DNA to confirm it. Looked up from germline, CDR1 is SQVTM and CDR2 is ANQGSEA. The CDR3 totals 13 residues. The CDR3 spells CSARGGAEHEQYF.

The V and J genes are TRBV5-6 and TRBJ1-1. The CDR3 is made up of 14 amino acids. The germline V gene encodes CDR1 SGHDT and CDR2 YYEEEE. The CDR3 reads CASSLGDRNTEAFF. The variable domain in full, completed from reference TRBV5-6 and TRBJ1-1, reads DAGVTQSPTHLIKTRGQQVTLRCSPKSGHDTVSWYQQALGQGPQFIFQYYEEEERQRGNFPDRFSGHQFPNYSSELNVNALLLGDSALYLCASSLGDRNTEAFFGQGTRLTVV.

The rearrangement joins TRBV29-1 to TRBJ2-7; TCRdb's D gene call, TRBD1, goes unchecked for lack of DNA. The CDR3 has 14 residues. Germline CDR1 reads SQVTM; CDR2 reads ANQGSEA. The CDR3 here is CSVEDKDRGYEQYF.

The chain combines TRBV27 with TRBJ2-1. Germline V gene lookup returns CDR1 MNHEY and CDR2 SMNVEV (reference sequence). CDR3 length: 13 amino acids. This CDR3 is CASRQLNYNEQFF.

The chain joins TRBV7-9 to TRBJ2-5; the D gene TCRdb calls, TRBD1, cannot be checked with no DNA. This CDR3 is 14 amino acids long. Germline values: CDR1 SEHNR, CDR2 FQNEAQ (reference sequence). The CDR3: CASRRPGVGETQYF. Drawing the rest from reference TRBV7-9 and TRBJ2-5, the complete variable domain is DTGVSQNPRHKITKRGQNVTFRCDPISEHNRLYWYRQTLGQGPEFLTYFQNEAQLEKSRLLSDRFSAERPKGSFSTLEIQRTEQGDSAMYLCASRRPGVGETQYFGPGTRLLVL.

This chain's CDR3 is CASRETGPMNTEAFF. This rearrangement joins TRBV7-9 to TRBJ1-1; TCRdb's D call, TRBD1, is unchecked because there is no DNA. Germline-derived CDR1 and CDR2 are SEHNR and FQNEAQ (reference sequence). The CDR3 length is 15 residues.

The V gene is TRBV5-1, the J gene TRBJ2-1; there is no DNA to check the TCRdb D call of TRBD1. Germline CDR1 is SGHRS and CDR2 is YFSETQ. The CDR3 has 15 amino acids. The CDR3 spells CASSSLGQGTDEQFF. Variable domain in full (rest from reference TRBV5-1 and TRBJ2-1): KAGVTQTPRYLIKTRGQQVTLSCSPISGHRSVSWYQQTPGQGLQFLFEYFSETQRNKGNFPGRFSGRQFSNSRSEMNVSTLELGDSALYLCASSSLGQGTDEQFFGPGTRLTVL.

The V and J genes are TRBV7-8 and TRBJ2-1; the D gene TCRdb calls, TRBD1, cannot be checked with no DNA. This CDR3 comprises 16 residues. Germline CDR1 and CDR2: SGHVS and FQNEAQ. The CDR3 loop is CASSPQPGQGFNEQFF.

The chain recombines TRBV7-9 with TRBJ2-7; checking the TCRdb D call of TRBD1 is not possible without DNA. CDR1 SEHNR and CDR2 FQNEAQ come from the germline V gene (reference sequence). The CDR3 has 15 residues. CDR3 sequence reads: CASSLGGTGHTEQYF.

V is TRBV15 and J is TRBJ2-3. Germline CDR1 reads LNHNV; CDR2 reads YYDKDF (reference sequence). This CDR3 contains 13 residues. The CDR3 loop is CATERVYADTQYF.

This chain uses TRBV5-6 with TRBJ2-3. CDR3 length: 14 amino acids. Germline CDR1 SGHDT, CDR2 YYEEEE. CDR3 in amino acids: CASSFVGSTDTQYF. The full variable domain, in which reference TRBV5-6 and TRBJ2-3 provide the parts outside the CDR3, is DAGVTQSPTHLIKTRGQQVTLRCSPKSGHDTVSWYQQALGQGPQFIFQYYEEEERQRGNFPDRFSGHQFPNYSSELNVNALLLGDSALYLCASSFVGSTDTQYFGPGTRLTVL.

CDR3 amino acids: CASRTVVADTQYF. J is TRBJ2-3 and V is TRBV6-2 or TRBV6-3. The germline gives CDR1 MNHEY, CDR2 SVGEGT. This CDR3 comprises 13 residues.

The chain has TRBV4-2 and TRBJ1-5; TCRdb's D gene call, TRBD1, goes unchecked for lack of DNA. This CDR3 contains 16 residues. Germline loops: CDR1 LGHNA, CDR2 YNFKEQ. CDR3 in amino acids: CASSQESGQGNQPQHF.

The chain combines TRBV12-3 or TRBV12-4 with TRBJ2-1. The CDR3 has 15 amino acids. CDR3 loop: CASSSWRLLANEQFF.

This rearrangement joins TRBV7-3 to TRBJ1-5; no DNA is available, so the TRBD1 call from TCRdb remains unchecked. The CDR3 extends over 13 amino acids. Germline V gene sequence: CDR1 SGHTA, CDR2 FQGTGA. The CDR3 protein is CASSLTQGGPQHF.

The chain has TRBV19 and TRBJ1-1; TCRdb calls TRBD1, which cannot be checked without DNA. This CDR3 is 15 amino acids long. Germline V gene sequence: CDR1 LNHDA, CDR2 SQIVND (reference sequence). The CDR3 protein is CASSIDAGVNTEAFF.

The chain is built from TRBV28 and TRBJ2-3; checking the TCRdb D call of TRBD2 is not possible without DNA. The V gene's germline CDR1 is MDHEN and CDR2 SYDVKM. This CDR3 region has 16 residues. The CDR3 sequence: CASAKLAGGITDTQYF.

This CDR3 is CSAREPRSHYGYTF. The chain employs TRBV20-1 and TRBJ1-2. In germline, CDR1 is DFQATT, CDR2 SNEGSKA (reference sequence). The CDR3 contains 14 residues.

J is TRBJ2-5 and V is TRBV7-9; TCRdb indicates TRBD1, and absent DNA this call remains unverified. This CDR3 region has 16 residues. CDR1 is SEHNR, CDR2 FQNEAQ, per germline (reference sequence). The CDR3 region is CASSPPGTGGQETQYF.

The gene calls are TRBV19 and TRBJ2-1; TCRdb's D gene call, TRBD1, goes unchecked for lack of DNA. The CDR3 has 11 amino acids. The germline gives CDR1 LNHDA, CDR2 SQIVND (reference sequence). CDR3 sequence reads: CASSTPHEQFF.

The chain is built from TRBV4-3 and TRBJ2-1; TCRdb calls TRBD1, which cannot be checked without DNA. This CDR3 contains 15 residues. Per germline, CDR1 LGHNA and CDR2 YSLEER. The CDR3 region is CASSHSVATGNEQFF.

V and J are TRBV7-9 and TRBJ2-7; TCRdb returns TRBD1, unconfirmable since there is no DNA. This CDR3 region has 15 residues. Per germline, CDR1 SEHNR and CDR2 FQNEAQ (reference sequence). CDR3 amino acids: CASSLARGQVPEQYF.

The V gene is TRBV11-2, the J gene TRBJ2-7; checking the TCRdb D call of TRBD2 is not possible without DNA. The CDR3 runs 16 residues. Germline V gene lookup returns CDR1 SGHAT and CDR2 FQNNGV. The CDR3 here is CASSLGVRDSDYEQYF.

The chain recombines TRBV20-1 with TRBJ1-2; TCRdb's D gene call, TRBD1, goes unchecked for lack of DNA. Germline V gene sequence: CDR1 DFQATT, CDR2 SNEGSKA (reference sequence). This CDR3 region has 12 residues. CDR3 residues: CSARVPTGGYTF.

The chain employs TRBV15 and TRBJ1-6. The CDR3 consists of 15 residues. Germline V CDR1 and CDR2: LNHNV, YYDKDF (reference sequence). CDR3 in amino acids: CATSREFGLNSPLHF. Full variable domain (remainder filled in from reference TRBV15 and TRBJ1-6): DAMVIQNPRYQVTQFGKPVTLSCSQTLNHNVMYWYQQKSSQAPKLLFHYYDKDFNNEADTPDNFQSRRPNTSFCFLDIRSPGLGDTAMYLCATSREFGLNSPLHFGNGTRLTVT.